One T cell receptor (beta chain) is described in this entry. This clone showed up just once. This clone's antigen is unknown. Per-base quality was not reported, and no clone a single base away is much larger than it. The CDR3 covers 16 residues, taking in both the cysteine and the phenylalanine. CDR3 DNA is the only sequence kept; it has 48 bases, read in frame from the first base. For CDR1 and CDR2, the germline V gene (reference sequence) lists SEHNR and FQNEAQ. V lost 1 base and J lost 0 bases; the stretch between them is 10 bases long. This sample is drawn from a study of graft-versus-host responses after intestinal transplantation (dated by TCRdb to the early 2020s). With respect to the entire study: The transplants that recipients got were multivisceral, liver-intestinal, or isolated intestinal. Samples from a few later patients were sequenced in-house on an Illumina MiSeq with MiXCR processing rather than by the commercial service. A peak of at least 4% donor T cells among recipient peripheral blood mononuclear cells was the definition used for donor T cell macrochimerism. The cohort enrolled about two dozen intestinal transplant recipients including one retransplant, and a few patients lacking pretransplant specimens were excluded. Alloreactive clones were identified by sequencing pre-transplant mixed lymphocyte reaction products and comparing them with unstimulated pre-transplant donor and recipient T cells. Every recipient was given anti-thymocyte globulin induction, followed by around three years of maintenance tacrolimus and steroids. After intestinal transplantation, graft-versus-host and host-versus-graft alloreactive T cell clones in the graft, circulation and bone marrow were tracked using bulk TCR-beta CDR3 sequencing. What the study reported, not specific to this receptor: Early after transplant, peak levels of circulating GvH clones were found to be associated with declines in HvG clones. Patients with donor T cell macrochimerism had high GvH to HvG T cell clonal ratios in their allografts. Conclusions were limited by the relatively low number and heterogeneity of intestinal transplant patients. GvH clones were detected in recipient bone marrow, and some appeared earlier in ileal mucosa or blood, consistent with an intestinal mucosal origin.

Library creation used the immunoSEQ multiplex PCR assay. For most patients, genomic DNA was isolated with the Qiagen DNeasy Blood and Tissue Kit and sent frozen to Adaptive Biotechnologies for TCR sequencing. For most patients, high-throughput TCR-beta CDR3 sequencing of genomic DNA was performed by Adaptive Biotechnologies. The authors' analysis ran thus. Adaptive's ImmunoSEQ software supplied the TCR sequencing data for under 20 patients, while MiXCR and VDJtools were used to process three other patients. To correct CD4 versus CD8 sorting errors, sequences present in both subsets at a frequency ratio below 5:1 were removed. Because the origin of CDR3 nucleotide sequences shared between donor and recipient could not be assigned, those sequences were removed. At least 2-fold expansion over unstimulated cells and a minimum CFSE-low frequency of 0.002% (template counts) or 0.001% (read counts) were required for clones to be classified as alloreactive. Mappable clones were those detected in sequenced pre-transplant spleen, lymph node, or MLR CFSE-low populations of the donor or recipient. Cumulative frequency of alloreactive clones was calculated as a percentage of all sequences weighted by copy number. TCRdb retrieved this table from immuneACCESS and kept in-frame rearrangements only. Not all clones are present; in checked studies, unresolved V genes account for under half, and no reason is known for the remainder. V, J and clone size reflect that table, while D and trimming were determined from the DNA. Within this sample are roughly 69,000 clones, with 90% of them counted one time only. The top ten hold about 1.5% of the sample.

The time point label for this specimen denotes: cells obtained before transplantation from donor or recipient. CD3+CD4+ and CD3+CD8+ populations were FACS-sorted from unstimulated pre-transplant donor and recipient cells taken from spleen or lymph nodes. The chain is encoded by TRBV7-9 joined to TRBJ2-4; the D gene is perhaps TRBD2, on 5 matching bases. The sample consisted of unstimulated CD8+ T cells sorted from spleen or lymph node cells, taken before transplant. The source of this sequence is a human donor who was the organ donor for an intestinal transplant. The CDR3 amino acid sequence is: CASSLGRAVAKNIQYF. Read as DNA, the sequence is TGTGCCAGCAGCTTAGGGCGGGCGGTAGCCAAAAACATTCAGTACTTC.